Listed below are T cell receptor beta chains from one sample, sequenced in a study of cytomegalovirus exposure and HLA in healthy donors. Some clones are missing from TCRdb's copy, which holds only in-frame ones; the method was immunoSEQ multiplex PCR. The data show 150,000 to 200,000 clones, approximately 78% seen once. Source material: PBMCs. The receptors were sampled from a woman between 45 and 65 years old in good health and CMV-seropositive. Both conserved end residues are part of each CDR3. A D gene is named only where the DNA matches it firmly. Expanded clones are given a class, and other clones once, few, many or no size at all.

>TRBV6-5|-|-|TRBJ1-5
TGTGCCAGCAGACGGTTGGGGGCCAGCAATCAGCCCCAGCATTTT
CASRRLGASNQPQHF
>TRBV30|-|TRBD1|TRBJ1-1
TGTGCCTGGAGACAGGGGGCTGAAGCTTTCTTT
CAWRQGAEAFF
>TRBV6-5|-|-|TRBJ1-3
TGTGCCAGCATCCAACAGGGACGCGGAAACACCATATATTTT
CASIQQGRGNTIYF
>TRBV18|-|TRBD1|TRBJ1-1
TGTGCCAGCTCACGGGAAACAGGGGTGACTGAAGCTTTCTTT
CASSRETGVTEAFF
>TRBV29-1|-|-|TRBJ2-6
TGCAGCGTTGGCCAGGGATTTACCACCTCTGGGGCCAACGTCCTGACTTTC
CSVGQGFTTSGANVLTF
>TRBV15|-|TRBD1|TRBJ1-5
TGTGCCACCAGCCGAGGGACAGGGGGCATTCAGCCCCAGCATTTT
CATSRGTGGIQPQHF
>TRBV7-9|-|TRBD2|TRBJ2-1
TGTGCCAGCACCCCCCTAGCGGGGGTCAACAATGAGCAGTTCTTC
CASTPLAGVNNEQFF
>TRBV7-6|-|-|TRBJ1-4
TGTGCCAGCAGCTTGAGTGTTAATACTAATGAAAAACTGTTTTTT
CASSLSVNTNEKLFF
>TRBV7-8|-|-|TRBJ1-5
TGTGCCAGCAGCTTAGACCTAACAGCCAATCAGCCCCAGCATTTT
CASSLDLTANQPQHF
>TRBV6-1|once|TRBD1|TRBJ2-7
TGTGCCAGCAGTGCGGGGACAGGGGAAGCCTACGAGCAGTACTTC
CASSAGTGEAYEQYF
>TRBV11-2|-|TRBD1|TRBJ2-7
TGTGCCAGCAGCTTTTCGGGACAGGCGGCCTACGAGCAGTACTTC
CASSFSGQAAYEQYF
>TRBV6-5|-|TRBD1|TRBJ2-7
TGTGCCAGCAGAAGGGGGCGGTACGAGCAGTACTTC
CASRRGRYEQYF
>TRBV6-6|-|-|TRBJ1-2
TGTGCCAGCGGAGGGGTTAACTATGGCTACACCTTC
CASGGVNYGYTF
>TRBV12-5|-|TRBD1|TRBJ2-7
TGTGCTAGTGGTCCAACGGACAGGCTCTACGAGCAGTACTTC
CASGPTDRLYEQYF
>TRBV5-1|-|TRBD1|TRBJ2-5
TGCGCCAGCAGCCAAGGGACAGCAGATCCCCAAGAGGCCCAGTACTTC
CASSQGTADPQEAQYF
>TRBV7-9|-|-|TRBJ1-4
TGTGCCAGCAGCTTAGGACGGAGGTTTAATGAAAAACTGTTTTTT
CASSLGRRFNEKLFF
>TRBV5-1|-|TRBD1|TRBJ1-3
TGCGCCAGCAGCCGGGACAGGGCGGACACCATATATTTT
CASSRDRADTIYF
>TRBV6-5|-|TRBD2|TRBJ2-1
TGTGCCATCCGTAGCGGGGTAAATGGCAATGAGCAGTTCTTC
CAIRSGVNGNEQFF
>TRBV6-5|-|-|TRBJ2-7
TGTGCCAGCAGTTATTCTCTTTCCTACGAGCAGTACTTC
CASSYSLSYEQYF
>TRBV2|-|-|TRBJ1-2
TGTGCCAGCAGGCCAGGAAGTTATGGCTACACCTTC
CASRPGSYGYTF
>TRBV7-9|-|-|TRBJ2-5
TGTGCCAGCAGCCTGGGGGGGGCCAAAGAGACCCAGTACTTC
CASSLGGAKETQYF
>TRBV5-1|once|TRBD2|TRBJ2-4
TGCGCCAGCAGCTTGGAGGCCGGGGGGTTGTCCAAAAACATTCAGTACTTC
CASSLEAGGLSKNIQYF
>TRBV6-5|-|-|TRBJ1-1
TGTGCCAGCAGTAACGGGGGGGCTGAAGCTTTCTTT
CASSNGGAEAFF
>TRBV30|-|TRBD2|TRBJ2-1
TGTGCCTGGAGTGGTCGACTAGCGGGGGGGGCTGAGCAGTTCTTC
CAWSGRLAGGAEQFF
>TRBV5-1|-|-|TRBJ2-7
TGCGCCAGCAGCTTTGGGGGCCACGAGCAGTACTTC
CASSFGGHEQYF
>TRBV19|few|-|TRBJ1-6
TGTGCCACCCACGGAGGTAACTATAATTCACCCCTCCACTTT
CATHGGNYNSPLHF
>TRBV2|-|-|TRBJ2-5
TGTGCCAGCAGGATGGACAGCCAAGAGACCCAGTACTTC
CASRMDSQETQYF
>TRBV18|-|TRBD1|TRBJ1-2
TGTGCCAGCTCACCGGGGACAGGTCTAATGCATGGCTACACCTTC
CASSPGTGLMHGYTF
>TRBV2|-|-|TRBJ2-3
TGTGCCAGCCGGTCTTGGCAGGGGCTCACAGATACGCAGTATTTT
CASRSWQGLTDTQYF
>TRBV7-8|once|-|TRBJ2-7
TGTGCCAGCAGCCAAGAGGAACAGGGACCAGGGGACGAGCAGTACTTC
CASSQEEQGPGDEQYF
>TRBV30|-|-|TRBJ1-1
TGTGCCTGGAGACCCAGGTTGAAGCCAGGGACTGAAGCTTTCTTT
CAWRPRLKPGTEAFF
>TRBV7-9|few|-|TRBJ1-4
TGTGCCAGCAGCTTAGCGCAGGGGGAAAAACTGTTTTTT
CASSLAQGEKLFF
>TRBV6-5|-|TRBD1|TRBJ1-1
TGTGCCAGCAGTTACGTACAAGGGACAGGGCAGTTCTTT
CASSYVQGTGQFF
>TRBV5-1|-|TRBD2|TRBJ2-1
TGCGCCAGCAGCTATAGCGGGGGATACAATGAGCAGTTCTTC
CASSYSGGYNEQFF
>TRBV7-9|once|TRBD1|TRBJ2-7
TGTGCCAGCAGCAACGACCGGGACAGGGGAACCTACGAGCAGTACTTC
CASSNDRDRGTYEQYF
>TRBV30|-|TRBD1|TRBJ1-3
TGTGCCTGGAGTACTGGGGACAGCAACTCTGGAAACACCATATATTTT
CAWSTGDSNSGNTIYF
>TRBV7-6|-|TRBD1|TRBJ1-2
TGTGCCAGCCGACCTCTAGGGACAGGGAATGGCTACACCTTC
CASRPLGTGNGYTF
>TRBV12-5|-|TRBD1|TRBJ2-5
TGTGCTAGTGGCCGGGGACAGGGAAGTGAGGAGACCCAGTACTTC
CASGRGQGSEETQYF
>TRBV19|few|-|TRBJ1-6
TGTGCCAGTAGTCTCCAGGGAAGCTCCTATAATTCACCCCTCCACTTT
CASSLQGSSYNSPLHF
>TRBV30|few|-|TRBJ2-3
TGTGCCCTTGGACGGTCAGGAGGCGTGGATACGCAGTATTTT
CALGRSGGVDTQYF
>TRBV7-6|-|TRBD1|TRBJ2-7
TGTGCCAGCAGCTCCAAGGCGGGGACAGGGGGCAGGTACGAGCAGTACTTC
CASSSKAGTGGRYEQYF
>TRBV7-9|-|TRBD1|TRBJ2-3
TGTGCCAGCAGCTTACAGGGACAGCTTAGCACAGATACGCAGTATTTT
CASSLQGQLSTDTQYF
>TRBV18|-|TRBD2|TRBJ2-1
TGTGCCAGCTCACCTAGGCCTAGCGGGGGGGCCGACAATGAGCAGTTCTTC
CASSPRPSGGADNEQFF
>TRBV11-2|-|TRBD1|TRBJ1-4
TGTGCCAGCAGCCCAGGGGGTTATACTAATGAAAAACTGTTTTTT
CASSPGGYTNEKLFF
>TRBV5-4|few|TRBD1|TRBJ2-7
TGTGCCAGCAGTCTGGGGGACAGGGGGGTTTACGAGCAGTACTTC
CASSLGDRGVYEQYF
>TRBV9|few|-|TRBJ2-2
TGTGCCAGCAGCGTAGGAGGGCTACCGAACACCGGGGAGCTGTTTTTT
CASSVGGLPNTGELFF
>TRBV11-3|-|TRBD2|TRBJ2-1
TGTGCCAGCAGCTTAGGGGGACTAGCGGGCTACAATGAGCAGTTCTTC
CASSLGGLAGYNEQFF
>TRBV9|once|-|TRBJ1-3
TGTGCCAGCAGCGTAGCACAGGGCGGAGGAAACACCATATATTTT
CASSVAQGGGNTIYF
>TRBV6-5|-|-|TRBJ1-3
TGTGCCAGCAGTTACGGGAGCTCTGGAAACACCATATATTTT
CASSYGSSGNTIYF
>TRBV5-1|-|-|TRBJ2-7
TGCGCCAGCAGCTTCGGACAACCTACGGGCGAGCAGTACTTC
CASSFGQPTGEQYF
>TRBV15|-|-|TRBJ2-7
TGTGCCACCAGCAGAGGTTCCCAGGTCGACGAGCAGTACTTC
CATSRGSQVDEQYF
>TRBV2|-|-|TRBJ2-3
TGTGCCAGCTCCCCGAGGACAGATACGCAGTATTTT
CASSPRTDTQYF
>TRBV5-1|-|-|TRBJ1-2
TGCGCCAGCAGCTTGGATTTAGGGAACAGGAAAAACTATGGCTACACCTTC
CASSLDLGNRKNYGYTF
>TRBV4-2|-|TRBD1|TRBJ2-7
TGTGCCAGCAGCCAAGATTGGACGTATTTGACGACAGGGGGCGACGAGCAGTACTTC
CASSQDWTYLTTGGDEQYF
>TRBV7-9|-|TRBD1|TRBJ1-1
TGTTCCAGCAGCTTAACCCCGACAGGGGTCCTGGATCGAGCTGAAGCTTTCTTT
CSSSLTPTGVLDRAEAFF
>TRBV25-1|-|-|TRBJ2-5
TGTGCCAGCATCAGACGGGACAATGATAGGGAGACCCAGTACTTC
CASIRRDNDRETQYF
>TRBV9|-|TRBD2|TRBJ2-5
TGTGCCAGCAGCGCCCGGGGGGGCCAAGAGACCCAGTACTTC
CASSARGGQETQYF